This T cell receptor beta chain was captured in a study of shared clonotypes between healthy human individuals. Study in general: Each donor's CD8 memory used one plate, CD8 naive two, each CD4 subset three. Study-wide results and caveats: The sole specimen, blood, was sampled, and tissue repertoires likely differ. Clonotypes that were shared across a handful of donors made up around 5.5% of naive CD4 clonotypes.

The assay was immunoSEQ multiplex PCR, and TCRdb's table has in-frame clones only and misses some. The repertoire holds under 2,000,000 clones, around 96% seen once, with 1.2% in the top ten. Per germline, CDR1 SSHAT and CDR2 FNYEAQ (reference sequence). The CDR3 totals 17 residues. Naive CD8 cells lacked CD45RO, underwent positive selection for CCR7 and left out terminally differentiated effector memory CD45RA+ cells. Of note for this clone: What it recognizes is unknown. An end of the junction differs from the germline gene, which may be a read error.

Sequencing was carried out using naive CD8+ T cells sorted from blood. The sequence was obtained from a man between 18 and 29 years old in good health. The genes are TRBV7-7 and TRBJ1-3; D not resolved. The DNA for the CDR3 is TGTGCTAGCAGCTTAGTCCCCGGGTTTGGCTCTGGAAACACCATATATTTT. Amino acid sequence: CASSLVPGFGSGNTIYF.